The clone carrying this T cell receptor (beta chain) was counted a single time. Antigen: not known. These data belong to a study of cytomegalovirus exposure and HLA in healthy donors. The study's findings and limits: Later, TCR association rates were found to vary by HLA locus, highest for DRB1 and lowest for HLA-C. What was likely a sequencing artifact was a cluster of highly shared sequence variants.

CDR1 SGDLS and CDR2 YYNGEE come from the germline V gene. The V end lost 5 bases, the J end lost 4 bases, and 10 bases lay between the germline ends. The CDR3 extends over 13 amino acids. In the PCR, 60 Vbeta and 13 Jbeta primers were used. Data came from immunoSEQ multiplex PCR; TCRdb stores just in-frame clones and leaves some out. The sample records about 90,000 clones, around 78% being singletons. The V gene is TRBV9, the J gene TRBJ2-1, with D possibly matching TRBD2 (6 bases). The TCR comes from a man younger than 40 in good health and CMV-seronegative. The specimen sequenced was PBMCs. Here the CDR3 reads CASSGTLYNEQFF. As DNA, the CDR3 is TGTGCCAGCAGTGGGACTCTTTACAATGAGCAGTTCTTC.